This TCR beta chain was sequenced during a study of cytomegalovirus exposure and HLA in healthy donors. Remarks on this clone: The target antigen is unknown.

This CDR3 has 17 amino acids. Germline CDR1 reads LGHNT; CDR2 reads FRNRAP. Trimming removed 5 bases from V and 0 bases from J; junction bases left unmatched: 7. PCR amplification relied on 60 Vbeta primers (plus 13 Jbeta primers). Authors' data handling: In a later analysis, some 80 million unique TCR beta chains included roughly 11 million shared by two or more donors. TCRdb's table, derived via immunoSEQ multiplex PCR, lists solely in-frame clones and lacks some. From that table come the V and J calls and clone size; the DNA was used to work out D and trimming. The sample lists some 200,000 clones, over 75% occurring once. Findings of the study overall: Among the sequence variants, a highly shared cluster was likely an artifact of sequencing. Later genetic work tied a missense DCLRE1C variant to beta-chain V and J trimming. Associated with cytomegalovirus, according to the listing, were 170 or so TCR beta chains.

This TCR came from a man between 45 and 60 years old in good health and CMV-seronegative. The chain recombines TRBV12-5 with TRBJ1-4, with 9 bases lining up with TRBD1. Material for sequencing was PBMCs. CDR3: CASGLRDRATTNEKLFF. DNA for the CDR3: TGTGCTAGTGGTCTCCGGGACAGGGCCACAACTAATGAAAAACTGTTTTTT. Complete variable domain (other parts from reference TRBV12-5 and TRBJ1-4): DARVTQTPRHKVTEMGQEVTMRCQPILGHNTVFWYRQTMMQGLELLAYFRNRAPLDDSGMPKDRFSAEMPDATLATLKIQPSEPRDSAVYFCASGLRDRATTNEKLFFGSGTQLSVL.